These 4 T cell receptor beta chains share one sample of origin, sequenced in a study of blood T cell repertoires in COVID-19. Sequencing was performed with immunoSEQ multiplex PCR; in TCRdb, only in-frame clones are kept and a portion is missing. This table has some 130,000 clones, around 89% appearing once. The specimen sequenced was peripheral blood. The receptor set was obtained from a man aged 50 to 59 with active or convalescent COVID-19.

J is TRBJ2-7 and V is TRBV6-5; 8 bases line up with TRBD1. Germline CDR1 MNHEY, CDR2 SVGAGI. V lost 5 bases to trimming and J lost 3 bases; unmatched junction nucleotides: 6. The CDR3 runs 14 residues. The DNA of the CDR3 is TGTGCCAGCAGTCTGGACAGGGCTAGCTACGAGCAGTACTTC. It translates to CASSLDRASYEQYF.

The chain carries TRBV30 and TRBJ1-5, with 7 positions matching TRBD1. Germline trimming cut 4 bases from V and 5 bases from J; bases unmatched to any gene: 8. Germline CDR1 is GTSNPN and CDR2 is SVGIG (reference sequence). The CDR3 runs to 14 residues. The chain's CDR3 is CAWTVKGGDQPQHF. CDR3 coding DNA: TGTGCCTGGACCGTAAAAGGGGGCGATCAGCCCCAGCATTTT.

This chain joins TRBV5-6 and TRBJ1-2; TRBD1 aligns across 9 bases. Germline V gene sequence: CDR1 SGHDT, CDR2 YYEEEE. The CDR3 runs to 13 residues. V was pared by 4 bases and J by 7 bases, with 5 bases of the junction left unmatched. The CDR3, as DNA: TGTGCCAGCAGCCCGGGACAGGGTGGTGGCTACACCTTC. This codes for CASSPGQGGGYTF.

The CDR3 region is CASSVGQEGETQYF. DNA of the CDR3: TGTGCCAGCAGTGTGGGACAGGAGGGAGAGACCCAGTACTTC. The gene calls are TRBV6-6 and TRBJ2-5; 8 bases line up with TRBD1. The CDR3 covers 14 residues. Unmatched junction bases numbered 6, after V lost 5 bases and J lost 4 bases. The germline V gene has CDR1 MNHNY and CDR2 SVGAGI (reference sequence).